What follows are 31 T cell receptor beta chains derived from one specimen sequenced in a study of post-analysis software for immune sequencing data. Study-wide results and limits: Higher frequency in patients than in controls was seen for about five TRBV segments, with TRBV5-6, TRBV5-1 and TRBV20-1 among them.

Unique molecular identifiers featured in each of the TCR beta cDNA libraries. TCRdb re-called the PCR reads with MiXCR, one entry per CDR3 protein. The sample contains some 500,000 distinct CDR3 sequences, nearly 45% of which appear only once. No antigens are known for them. The sample was blood. These receptors all stem from a girl between 10 and 17 years old with multiple sclerosis.

The rearrangement uses TRBV29-1 and TRBJ1-1, with unresolved D. Germline values: CDR1 SQVTM, CDR2 ANQGSEA. V dropped 0 bases and J dropped 0 bases, with 14 bases sitting between them. This CDR3 is 16 amino acids long. For the CDR3, the DNA is TGCAGCGTTGAAGATCGTTCCCCCCACATGAACACTGAAGCTTTCTTT. Translation: CSVEDRSPHMNTEAFF. The variable domain in full, completed from reference TRBV29-1 and TRBJ1-1, reads SAVISQKPSRDICQRGTSLTIQCQVDSQVTMMFWYRQQPGQSLTLIATANQGSEATYESGFVIDKFPISRPNLTFSTLTVSNMSPEDSSIYLCSVEDRSPHMNTEAFFGQGTRLTVV.

This clonotype occurred once. V is TRBV4-1 and J is TRBJ2-6, with a weak D call TRBD2 (6 bases). Between the trimmed V and J ends, which lost 4 bases and 15 bases, there was a span of 19 bases. This CDR3 has 14 amino acids. Looked up from germline, CDR1 is MGHRA and CDR2 is YSYEKL. The CDR3 DNA follows: TGCGCCAGCAGCCCCGACGGTGGCAGGGAGGACCTGACTTTC. Translating it yields CASSPDGGREDLTF.

This clonotype was recorded once. The V and J genes are TRBV11-2 and TRBJ1-5, with a tentative D call TRBD1 (6 bases). CDR1 and CDR2 from the germline V gene are SGHAT and FQNNGV. This CDR3 region has 17 residues. Trimming took 5 bases from V and 1 from J, leaving 18 bases between them. The CDR3: CASSTGALSLSNQPQHF. CDR3 DNA: TGTGCCAGCAGCACGGGGGCCCTCTCTTTGAGCAATCAGCCCCAGCATTTT.

The chain links TRBV13 to TRBJ2-7; the match to TRBD2 covers 9 bases. With 8 bases clipped from V and 2 bases from J, the junction kept 13 bases outside the gene matches. The CDR3 extends over 16 amino acids. The V gene's germline CDR1 is PRHDT and CDR2 FYEKMQ (reference sequence). CDR3 bases: TGTGCCAGCGGCCTCCTAATAGCGGGAGCAGCCTACGAGCAGTACTTC. Its translation is CASGLLIAGAAYEQYF.

J is TRBJ1-1 and V is TRBV5-4; TRBD1 matches at 7 bases. The germline gives CDR1 SGHNT, CDR2 YYREEE (reference sequence). There are 14 residues in the CDR3. The V and J ends lost 3 bases and 5 bases, in that order; junction bases with no gene match: 7. The CDR3 coding sequence is TGTGCCAGCAGCTACGGCAGGGGGGAGACTGAAGCTTTCTTT. Translation: CASSYGRGETEAFF.

This clonotype has only a few counts. This rearrangement joins TRBV24-1 to TRBJ1-1; possibly TRBD1 for D (5 bases). This CDR3 comprises 13 residues. Germline V gene lookup returns CDR1 KGHDR and CDR2 SFDVKD. Trimming shortened V by 1 base and J by 7 bases, and 9 bases separated the two germline ends. CDR3 residues: CATSDFTGGEAFF. The CDR3 nucleotides are TGTGCCACCAGTGATTTCACGGGGGGTGAAGCTTTCTTT.

Turning to this clonotype: At one end the junction does not follow the germline gene, possibly because of a read error. The genes are TRBV7-9 and TRBJ2-1, with 14 bases matching TRBD2. The CDR3 is made up of 17 amino acids. Per germline, CDR1 SEHNR and CDR2 FQNEAQ (reference sequence). The CDR3 region has the DNA TGTGCCGGCAGCTCTCAGGGACTAGCGGGAGTAAAAAATGAGCAGTTCTTC. Translation: CAGSSQGLAGVKNEQFF.

Only one count was recorded for this clonotype. This chain connects TRBV7-2 to TRBJ1-4; D not certain. Germline lookup yields CDR1 SGHTA and CDR2 FQGNSA. There are 15 residues in the CDR3. V lost 5 bases to trimming and J lost 8 bases, with 18 bases between them. The CDR3 DNA is TGTGCCAGCAGCGAAGCTGGTGGGGTGCACGAAAAACTGTTTTTT. Amino acid sequence: CASSEAGGVHEKLFF.

The chain recombines TRBV5-1 with TRBJ2-1; maybe TRBD2 (6 bases). The V gene's germline CDR1 is SGHRS and CDR2 YFSETQ. The CDR3 spans 13 residues. V was cut by 2 bases and J by 9 bases, with 12 bases left in between. The CDR3 sequence: CASSFARETEQFF. DNA for the CDR3: TGCGCCAGCAGCTTTGCCCGGGAGACTGAGCAGTTCTTC.

The J gene is TRBJ1-1, the V gene TRBV29-1; a weak D match, TRBD1 (6 bases). Deletions cut 7 bases from V and 0 bases from J, with 9 bases between. The CDR3 extends over 12 amino acids. CDR1 and CDR2 from the germline V gene are SQVTM and ANQGSEA. This CDR3 is CSGGQLNTEAFF. For the CDR3, the DNA is TGCAGCGGGGGACAACTGAACACTGAAGCTTTCTTT.

Comment on this clonotype: Germline is not matched at one junction end, which may reflect a read error. The gene calls are TRBV6-5 and TRBJ2-5; TRBD1 agrees at 10 bases. The J call is in doubt because the DNA end fits TRBJ2-7 better. Germline loops: CDR1 MNHEY, CDR2 SVGAGI. The CDR3 sequence is 17 residues long. The CDR3 loop is CASSYSILGDRGYEQYF. CDR3 in DNA: TGTGCCAGCAGCTACTCGATATTGGGGGACAGGGGCTACGAGCAGTACTTC.

V usage is TRBV10-3 and J usage is TRBJ2-1; 9 nucleotides agree with TRBD2. The ends lost 2 bases at V and 3 bases at J; junction bases unmatched: 2. Germline V gene lookup returns CDR1 ENHRY and CDR2 SYGVKD. This CDR3 has 15 residues. The CDR3 nucleotides read TGTGCCATCAGTGAGGCTAGCGGGAACTACAATGAGCAGTTCTTC. It translates to CAISEASGNYNEQFF.

This clonotype was picked up a small number of times. The chain combines TRBV25-1 with TRBJ2-1; 7 nucleotides agree with TRBD2. This CDR3 is built from 16 residues. Germline trimming cut 2 bases from V and 3 bases from J; bases unmatched to any gene: 7. Germline CDR1 is MGHDK and CDR2 is SYGVNS. In DNA, the CDR3 is TGTGCCAGCAGTGAAGCAAGGAGCGGGGACTACAATGAGCAGTTCTTC. Residues: CASSEARSGDYNEQFF.

This clonotype was seen a single time. The chain couples TRBV9 to TRBJ2-7; perhaps TRBD2 as D (6 bases). The CDR3 spans 15 residues. V shed 0 bases and J shed 6 bases, with 16 bases lying between them. The V gene's germline CDR1 is SGDLS and CDR2 YYNGEE. CDR3 DNA sequence: TGTGCCAGCAGCGTAGCCCCCCGGGAGACGGGCGAGCAGTACTTC. Its translation is CASSVAPRETGEQYF.

Details on this clonotype: Here the CDR3 omits its conserved ending phenylalanine or tryptophan, so a read error is the likely source. J is TRBJ2-1 and V is TRBV5-1; TRBD2 agrees at 8 bases. This CDR3 is 16 amino acids long. The V and J ends lost 4 bases and 3 bases, in that order; junction bases with no gene match: 9. Germline assignment: CDR1 SGHRS and CDR2 YFSETQ. CDR3 coding DNA: TGCGCCAGCAGCCCTCTGACTAGCGCCAACTACAATGAGCAGTTCTCC. It is translated as CASSPLTSANYNEQFS.

The rearrangement joins TRBV28 to TRBJ1-1; D is perhaps TRBD1 (5 bases). The germline V gene has CDR1 MDHEN and CDR2 SYDVKM. Trimming shortened V by 5 bases and J by 4 bases, and 11 bases separated the two germline ends. The CDR3 spans 13 residues. The CDR3 coding sequence is TGTGCCAGCAGTCTTGGGACGATCACTGAAGCTTTCTTT. This sequence encodes CASSLGTITEAFF.

The chain links TRBV11-2 to TRBJ2-7; TRBD1 might be the D (6 bases). Trimming cost V 5 bases and J 2 bases, with 13 bases left between them. Looked up from germline, CDR1 is SGHAT and CDR2 is FQNNGV. The CDR3 extends over 14 amino acids. CDR3 amino acids: CASSPLGQTYEQYF. CDR3 nucleotides: TGTGCCAGCAGCCCTCTTGGACAGACCTACGAGCAGTACTTC.

The chain employs TRBV7-2 and TRBJ2-2; TRBD1 matches 9 bases. With 5 bases clipped from V and 3 bases from J, the junction kept 1 base outside the gene matches. The CDR3 loop spans 14 amino acids. In germline, CDR1 is SGHTA, CDR2 FQGNSA. CDR3 in DNA: TGTGCCAGCAGCGGGGACAGGGACACCGGGGAGCTGTTTTTT. It codes for CASSGDRDTGELFF.

The chain combines TRBV9 with TRBJ2-1, with 7 bases lining up with TRBD2. From germline, CDR1 is SGDLS and CDR2 YYNGEE. The CDR3 sequence is 17 residues long. J gave up 0 bases and V 5 bases, and 11 bases lay outside the gene matches. The DNA of the CDR3 is TGTGCCAGCAGTCATAACCCCTCTAGCGGCTCCTACAATGAGCAGTTCTTC. Its translation is CASSHNPSSGSYNEQFF.

This clonotype was seen more than once but under ten times. The chain combines TRBV12-3 or TRBV12-4 with TRBJ2-3; tentatively, D is TRBD1 (5 bases). V shed 4 bases and J shed 5 bases, with 13 bases lying between them. The CDR3 runs 14 residues. The CDR3 spells CASSSSSRGDTQYF. CDR3 nucleotides: TGTGCCAGCAGTTCCTCATCTAGGGGAGATACGCAGTATTTT.

A few counts support this clonotype. This rearrangement joins TRBV29-1 to TRBJ2-7; the match to TRBD2 covers 7 bases. Germline V lookup: CDR1 SQVTM, CDR2 ANQGSEA. J gave up 3 bases and V 1 base, and 12 bases lay outside the gene matches. CDR3 length equals 16 residues. The CDR3 sequence is CSVEGGGRAPFYEQYF. The CDR3 DNA reads TGCAGCGTTGAAGGAGGTGGGAGGGCCCCCTTCTACGAGCAGTACTTC.

This chain joins TRBV7-8 and TRBJ2-4; D remains ambiguous. CDR1 SGHVS and CDR2 FQNEAQ come from the germline V gene. This CDR3 comprises 15 residues. V shed 2 bases and J shed 6 bases, with 14 bases lying between them. DNA for the CDR3: TGTGCCAGCAGCTTAATAGGGCTCTGGGGAAACATTCAGTACTTC. Its translation is CASSLIGLWGNIQYF.

There are a few counts of this clonotype. The chain uses TRBV5-1 and TRBJ2-7; D gene unclear. This CDR3 has 12 amino acids. CDR1 and CDR2 (germline): SGHRS, YFSETQ. V lost 2 bases, J lost 4 bases, and 7 bases lay in between. The DNA for the CDR3 is TGCGCCAGCAGCTTTACGCGGTACGAGCAGTACTTC. Its protein is CASSFTRYEQYF.

The CDR3 here is CASSWTGGLNTEAFF. DNA of the CDR3: TGTGCCAGCAGCTGGACAGGGGGCCTGAACACTGAAGCTTTCTTT. The rearrangement uses TRBV7-9 and TRBJ1-1, with 11 bases that match TRBD1. CDR3 length: 15 amino acids. The germline CDR1 and CDR2 sequences are SEHNR and FQNEAQ (reference sequence). J gave up 0 bases and V 4 bases, and 1 base lay outside the gene matches.

This clonotype has a handful of counts. The gene calls are TRBV4-2 and TRBJ1-4, with 10 bases matching TRBD1. J was trimmed by 5 bases and V by 1 base; bases with no gene match: 1. The CDR3 is 15 residues long. Germline assignment: CDR1 LGHNA and CDR2 YNFKEQ. The CDR3 here is CASSQGGQGNEKLFF. CDR3 nucleotides: TGTGCCAGCAGCCAAGGGGGACAGGGGAATGAAAAACTGTTTTTT.

J is TRBJ2-6 and V is TRBV11-2; D might be TRBD1 (6 bases). V was clipped by 2 bases and J by 3 bases, with 17 bases between them. This CDR3 has 18 residues. Germline values: CDR1 SGHAT, CDR2 FQNNGV. In DNA form, the CDR3 reads TGTGCCAGCAGCTTATTTCGGGACATTCGGATTGGGGCCAACGTCCTGACTTTC. This gives the protein CASSLFRDIRIGANVLTF.

This chain connects TRBV12-3 or TRBV12-4 to TRBJ1-2; 10 bases map to TRBD1. J was trimmed by 8 bases and V by 4 bases; bases with no gene match: 7. The CDR3 length is 14 residues. The CDR3 nucleotides are TGTGCCAGCAGTTACACCGGGACAGGGGACGGCTACACCTTC. Translation: CASSYTGTGDGYTF.

This clonotype has more than one count but fewer than ten. The V call is TRBV7-9, the J call TRBJ2-3; D not certain. The CDR3 sequence is 13 residues long. From germline, CDR1 is SEHNR and CDR2 FQNEAQ (reference sequence). Trimming removed 5 bases at V and 4 bases at J, with 10 bases between. The CDR3, as DNA: TGTGCCAGCAGCCGTCTGAGCGCAGATACGCAGTATTTT. Protein product: CASSRLSADTQYF.

V is TRBV20-1 and J is TRBJ2-1; 12 bases agree with TRBD2. CDR3 length equals 13 residues. V was clipped by 5 bases and J by 8 bases; unmatched bases: 4. Per the germline V gene, CDR1 is DFQATT and CDR2 is SNEGSKA (reference sequence). CDR3 in DNA: TGCAGTGCTCGGACTAGCGGGATCTATGAGCAGTTCTTC. As protein: CSARTSGIYEQFF.

The rearrangement joins TRBV7-6 to TRBJ1-2; 7 bases are a match to TRBD1. This CDR3 spans 14 amino acids. Germline loops: CDR1 SGHVS, CDR2 FNYEAQ. The trim removed 4 bases at V and 5 bases at J, leaving 7 bases unmatched. The CDR3 protein is CASSWLGGEYGYTF. In DNA, the CDR3 is TGTGCCAGCAGCTGGTTAGGGGGCGAGTATGGCTACACCTTC.

The chain carries TRBV27 and TRBJ1-2; 8 nucleotides align to TRBD1. This CDR3 region has 14 residues. The J segment lost 8 bases and the V segment lost 4 bases, leaving 9 bases of the junction unmatched. Germline CDR1 and CDR2: MNHEY and SMNVEV (reference sequence). This chain's CDR3 is CASSSIQGAGGYTF. In DNA form, the CDR3 reads TGTGCCAGCAGTTCAATCCAGGGGGCAGGGGGCTACACCTTC.